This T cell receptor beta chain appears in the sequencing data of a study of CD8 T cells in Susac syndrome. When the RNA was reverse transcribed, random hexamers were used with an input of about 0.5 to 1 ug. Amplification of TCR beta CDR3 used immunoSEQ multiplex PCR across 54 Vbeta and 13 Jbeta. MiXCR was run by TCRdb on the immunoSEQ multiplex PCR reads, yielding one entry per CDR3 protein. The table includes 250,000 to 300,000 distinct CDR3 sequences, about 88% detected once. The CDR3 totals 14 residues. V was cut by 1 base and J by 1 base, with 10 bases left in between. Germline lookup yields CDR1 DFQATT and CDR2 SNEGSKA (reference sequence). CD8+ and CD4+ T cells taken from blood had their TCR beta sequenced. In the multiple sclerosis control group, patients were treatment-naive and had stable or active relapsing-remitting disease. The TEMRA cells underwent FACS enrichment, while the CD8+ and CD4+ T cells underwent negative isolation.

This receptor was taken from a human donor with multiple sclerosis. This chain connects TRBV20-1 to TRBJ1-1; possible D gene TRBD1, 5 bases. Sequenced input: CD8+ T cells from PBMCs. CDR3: CSARVQVSNTEAFF. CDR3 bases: TGCAGTGCTAGAGTACAGGTTTCGAACACTGAAGCTTTCTTT.